The rows below give T cell receptor beta chains drawn from one sample of a study of glioma-infiltrating T cells after dendritic cell vaccination. Profiled with immunoSEQ multiplex PCR; TCRdb holds only in-frame clones, not every one. The top ten clones hold approximately 2.1% of a sample with 75,000 to 95,000 clones, approximately 78% of them seen once. The sample consisted of blood, taken after dendritic cell vaccination. Every receptor here comes from a human donor with glioblastoma. The conserved cysteine and the conserved F or W are not part of the CDR3 here. Fields, in order: V gene, J gene, CDR3 protein.

TRBV6-5	TRBJ2-1	ASSYSEGYNEQF
TRBV4-1	TRBJ2-2	ASSQRVRGDTGELF
TRBV5-4	TRBJ1-1	ASSFRTGIGMNTEAF
TRBV25-1	TRBJ2-5	ASSELLGQDGAETQY
TRBV27	TRBJ2-1	ASSLWASGARNEQF
TRBV15	TRBJ2-3	ATSRVGAPTDTQY
TRBV19	TRBJ2-4	ASSIVWVAGAKNIQY
TRBV19	TRBJ1-1	ASSRDRAATEAF
TRBV6-5	TRBJ1-2	ASSPYDRGPWGYT
TRBV9	TRBJ1-3	ASEEPGTIY
TRBV9	TRBJ1-2	ASSFSRLDGYT
TRBV7-8	TRBJ1-2	ASSGGQPNDYGYT
TRBV5-6	TRBJ2-3	ASSLQVSDTQY
TRBV6-6	TRBJ1-2	ASSYLDRYGYT
TRBV5-1	TRBJ2-2	ASSSYWDRPARRENTGELF
TRBV30	TRBJ2-3	AWGSTGGMGDTQY
TRBV18	TRBJ2-5	ASSPAETQY
TRBV2	TRBJ2-5	ASRVLQETQY
TRBV5-1	NA	ASSLNRAPDYYEQY
TRBV7-9	TRBJ1-1	ASSSGMNTEAF
TRBV10-3	TRBJ1-3	AISGQTGLSGNTIY
TRBV18	TRBJ1-1	ASSPPSQGFYTEAF
TRBV6-6	TRBJ1-6	ASNPGTGNNSPLH
TRBV10-3	TRBJ2-1	AISEFRQASSYNEQF
TRBV23-1	TRBJ2-1	ASSQSRDFYRNEQF